This T cell receptor (beta chain) was recorded in a study of CD8 T cells in Susac syndrome. Purification of the CD8+ and CD4+ T cells relied on negative isolation, and TEMRA cells underwent FACS enrichment. A quantity of about 0.45 to 1 ug RNA underwent reverse transcription using random hexamers. Across 54 Vbeta and 13 Jbeta, immunoSEQ multiplex PCR amplified TCR beta CDR3. Each CDR3 protein gets one entry after TCRdb re-called the immunoSEQ multiplex PCR reads with MiXCR. The sample holds 150,000 to 190,000 distinct CDR3 sequences, less than 97% seen once. The junction had 11 bases not matched to a gene; V was cut back by 3 bases and J by 1 base. Germline V gene data show CDR1 as DFQATT and CDR2 as SNEGSKA (reference sequence). The CDR3 extends over 17 amino acids.

This chain uses TRBV20-1 with TRBJ2-7; 11 bases fit TRBD2. The TCR comes from a human donor with multiple sclerosis. Input material: CD8+ T cells from PBMCs. The CDR3 sequence: CSARDSSGGPVSYEQYV. CDR3 DNA: TGCAGTGCTAGGGACTCTAGCGGGGGGCCCGTGTCCTACGAGCAGTACGTC.